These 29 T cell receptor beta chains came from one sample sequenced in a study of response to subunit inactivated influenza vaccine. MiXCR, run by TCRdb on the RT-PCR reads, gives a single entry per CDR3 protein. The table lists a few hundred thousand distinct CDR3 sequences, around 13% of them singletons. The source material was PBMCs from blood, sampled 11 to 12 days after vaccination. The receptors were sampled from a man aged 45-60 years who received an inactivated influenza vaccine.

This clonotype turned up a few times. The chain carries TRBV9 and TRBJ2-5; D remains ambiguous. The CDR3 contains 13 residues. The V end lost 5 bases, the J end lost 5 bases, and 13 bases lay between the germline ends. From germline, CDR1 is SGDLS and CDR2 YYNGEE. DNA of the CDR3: TGTGCCAGCAGTGTGGGTCCCGGGGAGACCCAGTACTTC. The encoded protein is CASSVGPGETQYF.

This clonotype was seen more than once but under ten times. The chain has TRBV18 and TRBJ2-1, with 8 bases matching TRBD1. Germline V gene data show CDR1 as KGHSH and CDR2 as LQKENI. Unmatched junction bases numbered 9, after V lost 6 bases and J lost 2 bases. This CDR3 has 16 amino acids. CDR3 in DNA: TGTGCCAGCTCGGACAGGGTAGGGACGACCTACAATGAGCAGTTCTTC. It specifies CASSDRVGTTYNEQFF.

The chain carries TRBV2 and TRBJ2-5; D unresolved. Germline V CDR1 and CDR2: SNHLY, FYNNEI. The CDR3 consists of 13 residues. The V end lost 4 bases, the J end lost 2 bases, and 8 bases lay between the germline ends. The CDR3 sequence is CASSGGLQETQYF. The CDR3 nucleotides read TGTGCCAGCAGTGGAGGTCTGCAAGAGACCCAGTACTTC.

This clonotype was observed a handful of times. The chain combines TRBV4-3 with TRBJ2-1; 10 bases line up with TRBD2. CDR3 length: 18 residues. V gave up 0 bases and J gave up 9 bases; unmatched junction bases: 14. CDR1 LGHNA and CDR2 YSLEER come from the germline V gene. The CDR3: CASSQDSPFGAGGVEQFF. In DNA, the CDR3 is TGCGCCAGCAGCCAAGATTCCCCCTTCGGAGCGGGAGGGGTTGAGCAGTTCTTC.

This CDR3 reads CASSILDRAKNTEAFF. For the CDR3, the DNA is TGCGCCAGCAGCATACTCGACAGGGCTAAGAACACTGAAGCTTTCTTT. The chain employs TRBV5-1 and TRBJ1-1, with TRBD1 identical over 7 bases. Per the germline V gene, CDR1 is SGHRS and CDR2 is YFSETQ. CDR3 size: 16 residues. With 4 bases clipped from V and 1 base from J, the junction kept 10 bases outside the gene matches.

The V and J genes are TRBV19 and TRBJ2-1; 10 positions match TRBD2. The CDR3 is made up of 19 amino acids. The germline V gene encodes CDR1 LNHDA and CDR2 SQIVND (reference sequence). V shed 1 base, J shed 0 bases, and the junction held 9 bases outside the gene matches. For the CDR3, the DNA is TGTGCCAGTAGTATAGTGGGACTAGCGAGAGTGGGCTCCTACAATGAGCAGTTCTTC. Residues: CASSIVGLARVGSYNEQFF.

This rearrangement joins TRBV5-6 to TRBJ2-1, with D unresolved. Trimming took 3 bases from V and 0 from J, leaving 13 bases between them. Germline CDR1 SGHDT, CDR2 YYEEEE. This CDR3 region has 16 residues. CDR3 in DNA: TGTGCCAGCAGCTGGGGTTTGGCAGTCTCCTACAATGAGCAGTTCTTC. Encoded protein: CASSWGLAVSYNEQFF.

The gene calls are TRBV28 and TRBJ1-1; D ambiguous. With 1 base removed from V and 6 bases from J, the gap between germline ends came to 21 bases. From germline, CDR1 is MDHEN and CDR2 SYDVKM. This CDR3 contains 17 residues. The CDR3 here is CASSLYTVSGLEAEAFF. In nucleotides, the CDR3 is TGTGCCAGCAGTTTATATACAGTGTCTGGGTTAGAAGCTGAAGCTTTCTTT. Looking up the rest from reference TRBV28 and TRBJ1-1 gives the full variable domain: DVKVTQSSRYLVKRTGEKVFLECVQDMDHENMFWYRQDPGLGLRLIYFSYDVKMKEKGDIPEGYSVSREKKERFSLILESASTNQTSMYLCASSLYTVSGLEAEAFFGQGTRLTVV.

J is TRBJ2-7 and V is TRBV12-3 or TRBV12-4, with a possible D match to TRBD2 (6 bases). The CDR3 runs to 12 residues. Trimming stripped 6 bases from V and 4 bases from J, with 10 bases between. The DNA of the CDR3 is TGTGCCAGCAGGGGGGGTAATTACGAGCAGTACTTC. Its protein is CASRGGNYEQYF.

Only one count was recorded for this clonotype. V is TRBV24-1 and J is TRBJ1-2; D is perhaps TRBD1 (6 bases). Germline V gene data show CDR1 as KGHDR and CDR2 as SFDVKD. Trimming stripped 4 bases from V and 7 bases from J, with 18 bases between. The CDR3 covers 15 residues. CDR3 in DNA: TGTGCCACCAGTGACGGGACCCCGGGGGCGTCTGGCTACACCTTC. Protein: CATSDGTPGASGYTF.

The CDR3 DNA is TGTGCCAGCAGCTGGGGACGGCCGTCCCCCTACGAGCAGTACTTC. Translation: CASSWGRPSPYEQYF. This chain links TRBV21-1 with TRBJ2-7; the listed D gene, TRBD2, was not tested against the DNA. TRBV21-1 is assigned pseudogene status. The CDR3 consists of 15 residues.

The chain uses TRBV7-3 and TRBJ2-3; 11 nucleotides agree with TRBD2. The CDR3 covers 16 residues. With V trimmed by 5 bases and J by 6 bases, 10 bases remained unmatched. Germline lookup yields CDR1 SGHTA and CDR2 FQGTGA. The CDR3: CASSLGLAVERDTQYF. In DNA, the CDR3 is TGTGCCAGCAGCCTGGGACTAGCGGTAGAAAGGGATACGCAGTATTTT. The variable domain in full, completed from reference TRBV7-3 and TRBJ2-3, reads GAGVSQTPSNKVTEKGKYVELRCDPISGHTALYWYRQSLGQGPEFLIYFQGTGAADDSGLPNDRFFAVRPEGSVSTLKIQRTERGDSAVYLCASSLGLAVERDTQYFGPGTRLTVL.

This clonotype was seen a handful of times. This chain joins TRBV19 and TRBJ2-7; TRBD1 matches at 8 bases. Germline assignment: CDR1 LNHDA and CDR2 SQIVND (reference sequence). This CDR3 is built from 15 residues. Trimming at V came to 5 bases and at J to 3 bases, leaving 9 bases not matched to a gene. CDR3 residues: CASSSWATGDYEQYF. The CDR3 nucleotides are TGTGCCAGTAGTTCATGGGCGACAGGGGACTACGAGCAGTACTTC.

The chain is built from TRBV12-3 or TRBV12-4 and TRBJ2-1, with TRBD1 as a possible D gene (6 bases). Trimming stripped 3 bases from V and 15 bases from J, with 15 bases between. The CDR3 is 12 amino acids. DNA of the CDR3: TGTGCCAGCAGTTTTAGTATGGGGGCCACGTTCTTC. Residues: CASSFSMGATFF.

The CDR3 region is CASTRGSGETQYF. CDR3 DNA sequence: TGTGCCAGCACTAGGGGCTCGGGTGAGACCCAGTACTTC. The chain employs TRBV2 and TRBJ2-5; D is perhaps TRBD1 (5 bases). This CDR3 region has 13 residues. V lost 7 bases to trimming and J lost 5 bases, with 14 bases between them. Germline V gene sequence: CDR1 SNHLY, CDR2 FYNNEI.

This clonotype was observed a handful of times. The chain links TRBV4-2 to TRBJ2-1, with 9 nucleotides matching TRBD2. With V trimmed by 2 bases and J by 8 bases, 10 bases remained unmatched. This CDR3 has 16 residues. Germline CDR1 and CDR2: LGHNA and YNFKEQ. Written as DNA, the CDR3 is TGTGCCAGCAGCCAAACCCCAGGCGGGAGGGTCGATGAGCAGTTCTTC. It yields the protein CASSQTPGGRVDEQFF.

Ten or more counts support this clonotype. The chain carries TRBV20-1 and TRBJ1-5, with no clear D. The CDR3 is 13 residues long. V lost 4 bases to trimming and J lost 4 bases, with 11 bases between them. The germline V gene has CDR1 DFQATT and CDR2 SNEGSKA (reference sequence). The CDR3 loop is CSAIVGSNQPQHF. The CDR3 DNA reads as TGCAGTGCTATCGTGGGGTCTAATCAGCCCCAGCATTTT.

In nucleotides, the CDR3 is TGCGCCAGCAGCTTACGTTCGACAGGGAGTGGGAACACCGGGGAGCTGTTTTTT. It specifies CASSLRSTGSGNTGELFF. The rearrangement links TRBV5-1 to TRBJ2-2; TRBD1 aligns across 7 bases. The CDR3 covers 18 residues. The germline V gene encodes CDR1 SGHRS and CDR2 YFSETQ. The V and J ends lost 2 bases and 1 base, in that order; junction bases with no gene match: 11.

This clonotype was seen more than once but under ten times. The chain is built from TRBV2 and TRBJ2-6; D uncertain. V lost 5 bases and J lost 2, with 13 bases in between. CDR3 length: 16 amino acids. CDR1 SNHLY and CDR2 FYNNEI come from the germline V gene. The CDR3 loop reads CASSLETMAGANVLTF. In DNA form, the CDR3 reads TGTGCCAGCAGTTTGGAAACGATGGCTGGGGCCAACGTCCTGACTTTC.

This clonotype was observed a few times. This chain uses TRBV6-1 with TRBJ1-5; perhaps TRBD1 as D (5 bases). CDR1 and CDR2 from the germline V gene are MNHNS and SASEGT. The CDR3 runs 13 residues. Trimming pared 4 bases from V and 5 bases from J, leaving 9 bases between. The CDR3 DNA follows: TGTGCCAGCAGTGTGGGGCATTATCAGCCCCAGCATTTT. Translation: CASSVGHYQPQHF.

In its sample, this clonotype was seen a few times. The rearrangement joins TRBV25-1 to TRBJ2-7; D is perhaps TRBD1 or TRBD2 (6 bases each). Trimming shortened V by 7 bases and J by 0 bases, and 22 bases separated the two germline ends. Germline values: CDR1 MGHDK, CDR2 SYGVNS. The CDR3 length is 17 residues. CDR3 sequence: CASTRGEITLSSYEQYF. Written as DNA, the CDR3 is TGTGCCAGCACTAGGGGGGAGATCACCTTAAGCTCCTACGAGCAGTACTTC.

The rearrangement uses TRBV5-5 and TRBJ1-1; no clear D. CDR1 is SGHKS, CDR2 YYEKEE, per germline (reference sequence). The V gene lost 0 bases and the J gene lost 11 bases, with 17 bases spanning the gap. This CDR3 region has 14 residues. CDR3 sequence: CASSLGRFLFEAFF. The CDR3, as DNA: TGTGCCAGCAGCTTGGGACGGTTCCTTTTTGAGGCTTTCTTT.

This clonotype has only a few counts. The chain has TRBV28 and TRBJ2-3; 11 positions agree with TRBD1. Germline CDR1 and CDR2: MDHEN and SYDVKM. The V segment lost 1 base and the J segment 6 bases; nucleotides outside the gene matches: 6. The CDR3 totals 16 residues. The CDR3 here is CASSLSDRGRIDTQYF. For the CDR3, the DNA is TGTGCCAGCAGTTTATCGGACAGGGGGCGCATCGATACGCAGTATTTT.

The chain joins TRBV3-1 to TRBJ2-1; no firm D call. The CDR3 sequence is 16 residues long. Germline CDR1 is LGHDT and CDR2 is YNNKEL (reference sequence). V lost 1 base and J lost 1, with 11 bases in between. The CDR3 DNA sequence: TGTGCCAGCAGCCAAGGACATAGAGGATCCTACAATGAGCAGTTCTTC. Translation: CASSQGHRGSYNEQFF.

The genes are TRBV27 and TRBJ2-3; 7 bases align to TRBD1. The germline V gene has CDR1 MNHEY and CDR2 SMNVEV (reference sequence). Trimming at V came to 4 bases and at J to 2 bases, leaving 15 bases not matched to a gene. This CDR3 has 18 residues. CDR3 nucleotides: TGTGCCAGCAGTTCACCTCCAAAAAGGGACAGCTCCACAGATACGCAGTATTTT. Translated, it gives CASSSPPKRDSSTDTQYF.

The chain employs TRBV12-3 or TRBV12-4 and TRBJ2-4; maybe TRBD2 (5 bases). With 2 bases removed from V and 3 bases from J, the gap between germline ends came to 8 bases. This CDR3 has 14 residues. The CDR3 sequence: CASSLQGLKNIQYF. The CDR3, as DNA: TGTGCCAGCAGTTTACAAGGACTCAAAAACATTCAGTACTTC.

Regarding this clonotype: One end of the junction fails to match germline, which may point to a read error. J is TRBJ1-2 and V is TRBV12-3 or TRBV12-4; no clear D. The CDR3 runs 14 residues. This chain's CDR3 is CASGLSGNGYGYTF. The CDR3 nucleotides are TGTGCCAGCGGTTTATCGGGGAACGGCTATGGCTACACCTTC.

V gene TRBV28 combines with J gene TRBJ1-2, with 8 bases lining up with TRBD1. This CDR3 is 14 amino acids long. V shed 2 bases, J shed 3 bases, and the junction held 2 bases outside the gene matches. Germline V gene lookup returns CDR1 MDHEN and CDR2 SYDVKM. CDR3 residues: CASSLTQGDYGYTF. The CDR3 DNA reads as TGTGCCAGCAGTTTAACACAGGGGGACTATGGCTACACCTTC.

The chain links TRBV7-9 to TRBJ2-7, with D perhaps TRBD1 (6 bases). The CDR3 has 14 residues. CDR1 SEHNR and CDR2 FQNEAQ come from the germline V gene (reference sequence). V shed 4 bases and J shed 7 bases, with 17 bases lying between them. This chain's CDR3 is CASSYYGQPIEQYF. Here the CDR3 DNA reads TGTGCCAGCAGCTACTACGGACAGCCAATTGAGCAGTACTTC.